These T cell receptor beta chains were read from a single sample in a study of T cell changes during pregnancy in multiple sclerosis. Clones were read by immunoSEQ multiplex PCR, and TCRdb kept only the in-frame ones, dropping some. The sample carries tens of thousands of clones, approximately 92% recorded once. The specimen comprised peripheral blood, sampled in the third trimester of pregnancy. The receptors were gathered from a female donor in good health, enrolled as a control in a pregnancy study. Each CDR3 is given with its conserved first and last residue. The D gene is left open where the match is weak. Size is stated for part of the rows, as once, few or many counts, or as a class when the clone is expanded.

abundance	v_gene	d_gene	j_gene	CDR3nt	CDR3aa
-	TRBV5-1	TRBD2	TRBJ2-1	TGCGCCAGCCGACTAGCGGGGAGGGGAAGGAGGGATGAGCAGTTCTTC	CASRLAGRGRRDEQFF
-	TRBV6-5	TRBD1	TRBJ2-1	TGTGCCAGCAGTTACCTCCCAGGGGGCAATGAGCAGTTCTTC	CASSYLPGGNEQFF
few	TRBV5-6	-	TRBJ1-6	TGTGCCAGCAGCCAGGGACTATCAAATTCACCCCTCCACTTT	CASSQGLSNSPLHF
-	TRBV15	TRBD1	TRBJ1-4	TGTGCCACCAGCAGAGATAAGAACGAGGGGCAGGGGGGAAAACTGTTTTTT	CATSRDKNEGQGGKLFF
-	TRBV19	TRBD1	TRBJ2-2	TGTGCCAGTAGCACGAGACAGGGGGATGGCGGGGAGCTGTTTTTT	CASSTRQGDGGELFF
-	TRBV7-2	-	TRBJ2-4	TGTGCCAGCGGGGGAGGCAACAAAAACATTCAGTACTTC	CASGGGNKNIQYF
-	TRBV15	TRBD2	TRBJ2-2	TGTGCCACCACCCTGGGGGGGGCCGGGGAGCTGTTTTTT	CATTLGGAGELFF
medium-sized	TRBV7-8	-	TRBJ2-1	TGTGCCAGCAGCTTAGAACACCTAGCGGACAGATACAATGAGCAGTTCTTC	CASSLEHLADRYNEQFF
-	TRBV7-2	-	TRBJ2-7	TGTGCCAGCAGTTGGGGGCTAGTCTACGAGCAGTACTTC	CASSWGLVYEQYF
once	TRBV15	-	TRBJ2-7	TGTGCCACCAGCAGCAAATCGGCCTACGAGCAGTACTTC	CATSSKSAYEQYF
-	TRBV7-9	-	TRBJ1-1	TGTGCCAGCAGCCCGGCGGGTCGGGCCGGGGGAACTGAAGCTTTCTTT	CASSPAGRAGGTEAFF
once	TRBV28	-	TRBJ1-1	TGTGCCAGCAGTTTGCAGGCCGATCAAGCTTTCTTT	CASSLQADQAFF
-	TRBV6-4	TRBD2	TRBJ2-3	TGTGCCAGCAGCCTTCTAGCGGGGAGCACAGATACGCAGTATTTT	CASSLLAGSTDTQYF
-	TRBV28	-	TRBJ2-2	TGTGCCAGCAGGGATCGGCACGGACAGCTTAGCGCCGGGGAGCTGTTTTTT	CASRDRHGQLSAGELFF
-	TRBV7-3	-	TRBJ2-3	TGTGCCAGCAGACCAACAACGCCCGACATTCCGGATACGCAGTATTTT	CASRPTTPDIPDTQYF
-	TRBV5-6	TRBD2	TRBJ2-7	TGTGCCAGCAGCTTGCCGGGGGGGAGAGGGACCTACGAGCAGTACTTC	CASSLPGGRGTYEQYF
-	TRBV7-2	TRBD2	TRBJ2-1	TGTGCCAGCAGCTTAGCGCAACAAGCGGGAGCCCTATACAATGAGCAGTTCTTC	CASSLAQQAGALYNEQFF
-	TRBV4-3	-	TRBJ2-2	TGCGCCAGCAGCCAAGGAACGGACTTTCCGCCCGGGGAGCTGTTTTTT	CASSQGTDFPPGELFF
-	TRBV19	TRBD2	TRBJ2-1	TGTGCCAGTATGGGGGGAGCTAGCGGGAGGGCCATTTTGGATGAGCAGTTCTTC	CASMGGASGRAILDEQFF
-	TRBV20-1	-	TRBJ2-7	TGCAGTGCTAGAGCAACTTACGAGCAGTACTTC	CSARATYEQYF
few	TRBV10-1	-	TRBJ2-7	TGCGCCAGCAGTAGAGAACCACTCTACGAGCAGTACTTC	CASSREPLYEQYF
-	TRBV27	TRBD1	TRBJ1-2	TGTGCCAGCAGTTACGGACAGGGGAATGGCTACACCTTC	CASSYGQGNGYTF